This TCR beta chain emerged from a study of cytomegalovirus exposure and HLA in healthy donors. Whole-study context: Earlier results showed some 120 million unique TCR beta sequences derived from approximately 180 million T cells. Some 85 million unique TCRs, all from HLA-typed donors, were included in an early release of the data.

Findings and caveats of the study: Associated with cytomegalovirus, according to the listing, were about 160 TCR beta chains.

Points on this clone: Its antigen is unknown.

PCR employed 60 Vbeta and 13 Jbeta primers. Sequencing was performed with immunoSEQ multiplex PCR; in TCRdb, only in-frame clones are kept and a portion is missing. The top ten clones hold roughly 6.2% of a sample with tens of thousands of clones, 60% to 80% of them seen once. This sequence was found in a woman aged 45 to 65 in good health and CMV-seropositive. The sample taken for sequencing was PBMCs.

The CDR3 loop reads CAWSTGLGDTEAFF. The DNA for the CDR3 is TGTGCCTGGAGTACAGGTTTAGGGGACACTGAAGCTTTCTTT. J is TRBJ1-1 and V is TRBV30; TRBD1 is a possible D gene (5 bases). The germline V and J ends were trimmed by 2 bases and 3 bases, with 13 bases remaining between them. In germline, CDR1 is GTSNPN, CDR2 SVGIG (reference sequence). The CDR3 has 14 amino acids.